This paragraph reports one T cell receptor beta chain. V lost 0 bases to trimming and J lost 0 bases, with 9 bases between them. Germline V gives CDR1 SGHRS, CDR2 YFSETQ. The CDR3 is 15 residues long. Using immunoSEQ multiplex PCR, the repertoire was profiled, and TCRdb retains in-frame clones only, with some absent. The sample holds some 120,000 clones, about 90% seen once. This entry is derived from a study of T cell responses to AZD1222 COVID-19 vaccine. V gene TRBV5-1 combines with J gene TRBJ1-1, with a tentative D call TRBD1 (5 bases). This sequence originates from an adult in good health. This specimen was peripheral blood, taken on day 0 of AZD1222 vaccination. DNA of the CDR3: TGCGCCAGCAGCTTGGGTGTAGGGGTGAACACTGAAGCTTTCTTT. Protein sequence: CASSLGVGVNTEAFF.